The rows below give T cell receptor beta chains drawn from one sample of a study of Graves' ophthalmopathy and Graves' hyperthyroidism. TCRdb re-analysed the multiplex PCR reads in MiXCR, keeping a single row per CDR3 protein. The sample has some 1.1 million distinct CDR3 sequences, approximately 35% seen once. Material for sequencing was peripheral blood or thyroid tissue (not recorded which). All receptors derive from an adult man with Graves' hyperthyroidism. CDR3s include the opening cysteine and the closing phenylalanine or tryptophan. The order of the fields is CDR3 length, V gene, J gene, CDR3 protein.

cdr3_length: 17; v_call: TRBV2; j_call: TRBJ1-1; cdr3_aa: CASSEGGSRQRNTEAFF
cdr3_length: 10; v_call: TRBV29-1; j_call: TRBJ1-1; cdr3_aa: CSANRGEAFF
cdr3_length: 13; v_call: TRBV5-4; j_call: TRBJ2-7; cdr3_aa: CASSLRQEREQYF
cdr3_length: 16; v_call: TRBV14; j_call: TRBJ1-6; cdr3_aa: CASSQDSVTYNSPLHF
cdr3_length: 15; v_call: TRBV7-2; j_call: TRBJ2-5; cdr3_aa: CASSFRLAEQETQYF
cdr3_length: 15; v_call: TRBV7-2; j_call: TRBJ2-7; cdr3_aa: CASSLVGGQPHEQYF
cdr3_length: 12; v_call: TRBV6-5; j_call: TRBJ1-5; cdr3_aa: CASGGWNQPQHF
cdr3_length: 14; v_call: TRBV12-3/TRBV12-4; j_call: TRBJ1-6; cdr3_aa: CASRPRGGDSPLHF
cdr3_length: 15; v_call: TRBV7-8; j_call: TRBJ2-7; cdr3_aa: CASSSAPPRTYEQYF
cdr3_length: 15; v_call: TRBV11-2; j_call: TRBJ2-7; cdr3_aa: CASSFSDGPNYEQYF
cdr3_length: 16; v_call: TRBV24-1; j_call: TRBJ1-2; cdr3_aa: CATSDLLPKDNYGYTF
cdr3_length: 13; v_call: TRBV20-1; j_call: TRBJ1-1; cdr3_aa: CSAREKSYTEAFF
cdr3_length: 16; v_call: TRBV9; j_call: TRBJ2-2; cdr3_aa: CASSVLAGPNTGELFF
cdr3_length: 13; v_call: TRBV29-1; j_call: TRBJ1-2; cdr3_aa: CSVGDRSNYGYTF
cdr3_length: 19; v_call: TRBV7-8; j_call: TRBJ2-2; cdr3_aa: CASSLASMLAGGNTGELFF
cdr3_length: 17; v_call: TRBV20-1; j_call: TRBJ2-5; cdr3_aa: CSARDPGGGPRVGTQYF
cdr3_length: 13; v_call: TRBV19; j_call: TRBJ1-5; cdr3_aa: CASSRQGAQPQHF
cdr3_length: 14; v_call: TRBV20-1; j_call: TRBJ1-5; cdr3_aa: CSVRGQGPTQPQHF
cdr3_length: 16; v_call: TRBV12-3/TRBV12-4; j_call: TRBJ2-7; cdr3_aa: CASSYSMDRGHYEQYF
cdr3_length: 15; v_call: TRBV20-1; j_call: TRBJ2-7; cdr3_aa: CSARNRDRGWYEQYF
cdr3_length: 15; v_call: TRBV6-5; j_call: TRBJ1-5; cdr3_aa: CASGLTGFSNQPQHF
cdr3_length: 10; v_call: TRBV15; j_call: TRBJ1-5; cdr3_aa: CATINQPQHF
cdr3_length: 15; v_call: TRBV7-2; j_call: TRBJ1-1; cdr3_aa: CASSLQGALNTEAFF
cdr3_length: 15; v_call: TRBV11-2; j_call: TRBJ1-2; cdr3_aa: CASSQGSPVLDGYTF
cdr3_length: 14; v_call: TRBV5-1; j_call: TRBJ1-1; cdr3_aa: CASSSGGVTTEAFF
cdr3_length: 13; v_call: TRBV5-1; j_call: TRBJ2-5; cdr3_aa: CASTVDLQETQYF
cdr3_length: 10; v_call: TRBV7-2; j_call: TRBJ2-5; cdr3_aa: CAEQLSRGYF
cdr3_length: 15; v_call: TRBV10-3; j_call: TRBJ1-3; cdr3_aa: CVTTVQIASGNTIYF
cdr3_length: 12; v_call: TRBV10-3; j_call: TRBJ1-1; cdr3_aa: CATRGQGAEAFF
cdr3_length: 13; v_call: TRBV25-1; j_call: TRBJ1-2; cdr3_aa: CASSESGFYGYTF
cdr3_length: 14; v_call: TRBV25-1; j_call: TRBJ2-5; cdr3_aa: CASRPTGQGATQYF
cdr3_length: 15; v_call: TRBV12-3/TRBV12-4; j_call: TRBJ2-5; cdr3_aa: CASTRSTSVGETQYF
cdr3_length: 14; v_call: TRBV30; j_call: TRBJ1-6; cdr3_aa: CAWTAGSTNSPLHF
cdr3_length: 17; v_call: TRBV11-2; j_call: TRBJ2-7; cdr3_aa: CASSLGGASLQPYEQYF
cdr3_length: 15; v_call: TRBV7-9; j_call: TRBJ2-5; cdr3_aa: CASSFRWDSQETQYF
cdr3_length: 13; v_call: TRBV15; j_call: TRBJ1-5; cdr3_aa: CATSTDSNQPQHF
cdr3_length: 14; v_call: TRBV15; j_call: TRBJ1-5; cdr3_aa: CATSSGQGHQPQHF